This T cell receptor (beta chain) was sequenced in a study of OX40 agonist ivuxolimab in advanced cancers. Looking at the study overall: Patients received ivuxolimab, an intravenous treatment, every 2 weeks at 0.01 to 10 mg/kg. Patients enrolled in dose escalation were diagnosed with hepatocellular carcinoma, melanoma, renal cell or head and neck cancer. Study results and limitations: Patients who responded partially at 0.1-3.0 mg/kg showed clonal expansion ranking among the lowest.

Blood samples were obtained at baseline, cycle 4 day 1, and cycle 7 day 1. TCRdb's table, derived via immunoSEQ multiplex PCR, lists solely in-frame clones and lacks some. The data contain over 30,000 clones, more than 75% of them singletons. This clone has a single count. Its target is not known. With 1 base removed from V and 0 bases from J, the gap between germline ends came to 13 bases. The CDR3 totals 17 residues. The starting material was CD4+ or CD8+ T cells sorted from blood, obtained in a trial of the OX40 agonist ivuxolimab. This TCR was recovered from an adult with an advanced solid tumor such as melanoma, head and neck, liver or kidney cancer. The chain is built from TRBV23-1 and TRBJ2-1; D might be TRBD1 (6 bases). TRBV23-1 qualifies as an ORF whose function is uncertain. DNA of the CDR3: TGCGCCAGCAGTCAATGCCCCCGAGGGGGCTCCTACAATGAGCAGTTCTTC. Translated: CASSQCPRGGSYNEQFF.